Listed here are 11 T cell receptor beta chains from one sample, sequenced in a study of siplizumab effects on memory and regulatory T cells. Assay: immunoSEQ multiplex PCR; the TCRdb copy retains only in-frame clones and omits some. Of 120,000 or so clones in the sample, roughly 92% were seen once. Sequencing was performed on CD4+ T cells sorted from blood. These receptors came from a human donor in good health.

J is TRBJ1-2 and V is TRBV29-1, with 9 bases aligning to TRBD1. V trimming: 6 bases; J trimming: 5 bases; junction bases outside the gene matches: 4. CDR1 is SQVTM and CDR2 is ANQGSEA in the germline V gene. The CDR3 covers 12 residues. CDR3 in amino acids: CSVNRGRYGYTF. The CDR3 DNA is TGCAGCGTGAACAGGGGGCGATATGGCTACACCTTC.

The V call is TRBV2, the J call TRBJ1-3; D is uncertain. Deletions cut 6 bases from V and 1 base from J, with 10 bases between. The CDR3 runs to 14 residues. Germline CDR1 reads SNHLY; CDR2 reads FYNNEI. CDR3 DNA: TGTGCCAGCAGCGTTGGATCTTCTGGAAACACCATATATTTT. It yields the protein CASSVGSSGNTIYF.

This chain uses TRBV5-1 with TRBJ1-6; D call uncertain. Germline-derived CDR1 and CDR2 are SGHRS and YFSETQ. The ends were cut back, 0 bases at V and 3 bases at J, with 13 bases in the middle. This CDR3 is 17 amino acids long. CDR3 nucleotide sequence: TGCGCCAGCAGCTTGGCGGAGGGCCCCCTCTATAATTCACCCCTCCACTTT. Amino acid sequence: CASSLAEGPLYNSPLHF.

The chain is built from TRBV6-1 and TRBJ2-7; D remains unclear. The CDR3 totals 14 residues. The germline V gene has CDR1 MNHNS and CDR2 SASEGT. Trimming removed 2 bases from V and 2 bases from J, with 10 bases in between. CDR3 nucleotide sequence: TGTGCCAGCAGTGAAAGGGTCAGGACCTACGAGCAGTACTTC. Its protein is CASSERVRTYEQYF.

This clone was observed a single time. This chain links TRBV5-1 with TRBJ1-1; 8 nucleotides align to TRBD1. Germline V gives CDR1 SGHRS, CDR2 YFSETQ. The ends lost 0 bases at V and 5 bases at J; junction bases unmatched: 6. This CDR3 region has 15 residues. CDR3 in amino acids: CASSLDGTGGTEAFF. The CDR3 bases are TGCGCCAGCAGCTTGGACGGGACAGGCGGAACTGAAGCTTTCTTT.

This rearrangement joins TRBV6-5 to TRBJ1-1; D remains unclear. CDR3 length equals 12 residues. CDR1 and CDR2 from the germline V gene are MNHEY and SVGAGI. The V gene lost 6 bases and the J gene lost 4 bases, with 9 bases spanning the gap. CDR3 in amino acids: CASSVQSTEAFF. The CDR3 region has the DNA TGTGCCAGCAGCGTACAGAGCACTGAAGCTTTCTTT.

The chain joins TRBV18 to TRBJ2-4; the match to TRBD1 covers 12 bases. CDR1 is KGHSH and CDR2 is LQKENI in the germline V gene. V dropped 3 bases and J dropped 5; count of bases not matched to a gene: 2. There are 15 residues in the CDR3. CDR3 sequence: CASSPGTGGQNIQYF. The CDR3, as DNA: TGTGCCAGCTCACCCGGGACAGGGGGCCAAAACATTCAGTACTTC.

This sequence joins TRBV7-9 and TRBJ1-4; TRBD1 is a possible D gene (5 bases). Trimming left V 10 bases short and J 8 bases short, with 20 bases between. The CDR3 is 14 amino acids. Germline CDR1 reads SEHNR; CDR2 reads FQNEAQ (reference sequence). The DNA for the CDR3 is TGTGCCATCGAGCAGCGGCAGGGCTTCGAAAAACTGTTTTTT. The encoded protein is CAIEQRQGFEKLFF.

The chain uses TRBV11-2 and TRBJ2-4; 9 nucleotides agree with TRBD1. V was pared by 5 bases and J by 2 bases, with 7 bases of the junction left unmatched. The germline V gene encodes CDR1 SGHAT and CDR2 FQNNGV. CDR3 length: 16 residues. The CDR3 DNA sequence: TGTGCCAGCAGCGGCCCGGGACAGGGTACCAAAAACATTCAGTACTTC. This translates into CASSGPGQGTKNIQYF. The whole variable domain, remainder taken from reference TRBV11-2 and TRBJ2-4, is EAGVAQSPRYKIIEKRQSVAFWCNPISGHATLYWYQQILGQGPKLLIQFQNNGVVDDSQLPKDRFSAERLKGVDSTLKIQPAKLEDSAVYLCASSGPGQGTKNIQYFGAGTRLSVL.

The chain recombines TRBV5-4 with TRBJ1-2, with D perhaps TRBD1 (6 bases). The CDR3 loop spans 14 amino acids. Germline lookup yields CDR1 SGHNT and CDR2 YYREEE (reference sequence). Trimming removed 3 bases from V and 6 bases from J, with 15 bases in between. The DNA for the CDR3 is TGTGCCAGCAGCTCCCGACAGGAGGCGGATGGCTACACCTTC. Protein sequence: CASSSRQEADGYTF.

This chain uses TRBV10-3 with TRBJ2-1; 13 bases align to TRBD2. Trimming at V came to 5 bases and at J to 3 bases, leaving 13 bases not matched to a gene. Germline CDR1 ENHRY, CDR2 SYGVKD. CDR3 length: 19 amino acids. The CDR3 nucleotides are TGTGCCATCAGTATTCGACTAGCGGGAGGAAATACATACTACAATGAGCAGTTCTTC. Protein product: CAISIRLAGGNTYYNEQFF.